This record concerns one T cell receptor (beta chain) sequence. Its antigen is unknown. This sample stems from a study of cytomegalovirus exposure and HLA in healthy donors. Overall study findings and caveats: The authors excluded some V segments, including TRBV6-2 and TRBV6-3, as indistinguishable. For most TCR sequences rarity was the rule, although some public TCRs occurred in many donors.

This CDR3 is 16 amino acids long. V lost 0 bases, J lost 7 bases, and 18 bases lay in between. Per germline, CDR1 LGHNA and CDR2 YSLEER. This PCR relied on a set of 60 Vbeta primers and 13 Jbeta primers. Sequencing was performed with immunoSEQ multiplex PCR; in TCRdb, only in-frame clones are kept and a portion is missing. The sample contains around 99,000 clones, 74% of which appear only once. The sequence was obtained from a woman aged 40 to 50 in good health and CMV-seropositive. The rearrangement uses TRBV4-3 and TRBJ2-5; D uncertain. The specimen sequenced was PBMCs. CDR3 region: CASSQDMLSRTGTQYF. CDR3 nucleotide sequence: TGCGCCAGCAGCCAAGATATGTTGAGCCGAACGGGGACCCAGTACTTC.